Each of the 23 T cell receptor beta chains below was sequenced from the same sample in a study of T cells in narcolepsy. Libraries were prepared by immunoSEQ multiplex PCR; TCRdb keeps only in-frame clonotypes and omits some of them. Of about 31,000 clones detected, around 80% appear once; the ten largest clones hold 1.2%. The sample was CD45RA- memory CD4+ T cells from PBMCs. These receptors were obtained from a human donor with narcolepsy.

This clone was detected only a few times. The chain joins TRBV11-2 to TRBJ1-1, with D maybe TRBD1 (5 bases). There are 15 residues in the CDR3. CDR1 is SGHAT, CDR2 FQNNGV, per germline. The V gene lost 1 base and the J gene lost 2 bases, with 11 bases spanning the gap. The CDR3 loop is CASSLVAGINTEAFF. The CDR3 bases are TGTGCCAGCAGCTTAGTAGCAGGGATAAACACTGAAGCTTTCTTT.

The chain joins TRBV21-1 to TRBJ1-1; the tabulated D call, TRBD1, remains unverified against the DNA. TRBV21-1 is annotated as a pseudogene. There are 19 residues in the CDR3. The CDR3 nucleotides read TGTGCCAGCAGCAAAGCCTTAACCCGGGACAGGGGTCTGAACACTGAAGCTTTCTTT. Protein sequence: CASSKALTRDRGLNTEAFF.

The chain has TRBV19 and TRBJ1-2; D is undetermined. CDR1 and CDR2 from the germline V gene are LNHDA and SQIVND (reference sequence). The CDR3 is made up of 11 amino acids. Trimming left V 5 bases short and J 3 bases short, with 4 bases between. CDR3 sequence: CASSQDYGYTF. CDR3 nucleotides: TGTGCCAGTAGTCAAGACTATGGCTACACCTTC.

CDR3 amino acids: CASSPLQETQYF. The DNA of the CDR3 is TGTGCCAGCTCACCATTACAAGAGACCCAGTACTTC. The chain links TRBV18 to TRBJ2-5; no clear D. CDR1 and CDR2 (germline): KGHSH, LQKENI. The CDR3 totals 12 residues. The V end was cut by 2 bases, the J end by 2 bases, with 3 bases between.

In the case of this clone: A read error may account for a junction end that differs from germline. The rearrangement uses TRBV30 and TRBJ1-2, with a weak D call TRBD1 (5 bases). In germline, CDR1 is GTSNPN, CDR2 SVGIG (reference sequence). CDR3 size: 14 residues. CDR3 sequence: CAWSVLAGRDGHTF. CDR3 nucleotide sequence: TGTGCCTGGAGTGTACTCGCAGGGAGGGATGGCCACACCTTC.

This clone was detected a few times. The chain has TRBV6-1 and TRBJ2-7; 8 positions agree with TRBD2. V gave up 7 bases and J gave up 4 bases; unmatched junction bases: 9. The CDR3 contains 14 residues. Germline V gives CDR1 MNHNS, CDR2 SASEGT. CDR3 bases: TGTGCCAGCACCTACGGGGGGGGTATGTACGAGCAGTACTTC. Translating gives CASTYGGGMYEQYF.

The gene calls are TRBV18 and TRBJ1-1; D possibly corresponds to TRBD1 (5 bases). This CDR3 has 13 residues. Germline CDR1 and CDR2: KGHSH and LQKENI. The V end lost 4 bases, the J end lost 7 bases, and 13 bases lay between the germline ends. In nucleotides, the CDR3 is TGTGCCAGCTCACAGGGGCCGTCAGGTGAAGCTTTCTTT. It yields the protein CASSQGPSGEAFF.

The rearrangement uses TRBV6-5 and TRBJ1-3; D is ambiguous. V was pared by 6 bases and J by 0 bases, with 9 bases between. The germline V gene encodes CDR1 MNHEY and CDR2 SVGAGI. This CDR3 is 14 amino acids long. The CDR3 loop reads CASRDRHSGNTIYF. The CDR3, as DNA: TGTGCCAGCAGAGACCGCCACTCTGGAAACACCATATATTTT.

The chain couples TRBV5-5 to TRBJ2-5, with 9 nucleotides matching TRBD1. Per germline, CDR1 SGHKS and CDR2 YYEKEE (reference sequence). The CDR3 has 16 residues. V lost 0 bases, J lost 1 base, and 4 bases stayed unmatched. The chain's CDR3 is CASSLVVTGGQETQYF. In DNA form, the CDR3 reads TGTGCCAGCAGCTTGGTCGTGACAGGGGGCCAAGAGACCCAGTACTTC.

V is TRBV11-2 and J is TRBJ1-1; D is uncertain. Trimming removed 0 bases from V and 0 bases from J, with 5 bases in between. CDR3 length: 14 residues. Germline CDR1 SGHAT, CDR2 FQNNGV. The CDR3 bases are TGTGCCAGCAGCTTAGATTGGGTGAACACTGAAGCTTTCTTT. Translated: CASSLDWVNTEAFF.

The rearrangement uses TRBV6-5 and TRBJ1-1; 7 bases are shared with TRBD1. Losses at the gene ends were 5 bases for V and 1 base for J; bases not matched to a gene: 4. CDR1 is MNHEY, CDR2 SVGAGI, per germline. The CDR3 runs 14 residues. The CDR3: CASSPWDRNTEAFF. CDR3 nucleotides: TGTGCCAGCAGTCCCTGGGACAGGAACACTGAAGCTTTCTTT.

This chain links TRBV7-9 with TRBJ2-3; D remains unclear. Germline CDR1 is SEHNR and CDR2 is FQNEAQ (reference sequence). The CDR3 is 13 residues long. Trimming pared 2 bases from V and 4 bases from J, leaving 7 bases between. CDR3 DNA: TGTGCCAGCAGCTTAACCTTCGCAGATACGCAGTATTTT. Protein sequence: CASSLTFADTQYF.

V is TRBV10-3 and J is TRBJ2-7; 7 bases agree with TRBD1. This CDR3 has 14 amino acids. J gave up 3 bases and V 6 bases, and 8 bases lay outside the gene matches. CDR1 is ENHRY and CDR2 is SYGVKD in the germline V gene. CDR3 DNA sequence: TGTGCCATCAGCAGACAGGGCTCCATCTACGAGCAGTACTTC. This codes for CAISRQGSIYEQYF.

V is TRBV9 and J is TRBJ1-3; D not resolved. This CDR3 is built from 16 residues. The V gene lost 0 bases and the J gene lost 0 bases, with 10 bases spanning the gap. Germline CDR1 SGDLS, CDR2 YYNGEE. CDR3 DNA sequence: TGTGCCAGCAGCGTAGGCCCCTCAGTCTCTGGAAACACCATATATTTT. It translates to CASSVGPSVSGNTIYF. Based on the CDR3 plus reference TRBV9 and TRBJ1-3, the full variable domain is DSGVTQTPKHLITATGQRVTLRCSPRSGDLSVYWYQQSLDQGLQFLIQYYNGEERAKGNILERFSAQQFPDLHSELNLSSLELGDSALYFCASSVGPSVSGNTIYFGEGSWLTVV.

With regard to this clone: Germline and junction disagree at one end, which may indicate a read error. The chain recombines TRBV5-1 with TRBJ1-6; weak D call: TRBD1 (5 bases). The germline gives CDR1 SGHRS, CDR2 YFSETQ. The CDR3 consists of 16 residues. CDR3 DNA: TGCGCCAACAGCTTGGCCATCGGACAAGAAAATTCACCCCTCCACTTT. This encodes CANSLAIGQENSPLHF.

In this sample, this clone turned up once. This chain links TRBV5-1 with TRBJ1-2; a possible D gene is TRBD1 (6 bases). In germline, CDR1 is SGHRS, CDR2 YFSETQ. The CDR3 is 14 amino acids. The V gene lost 4 bases and the J gene lost 6 bases, with 16 bases spanning the gap. The CDR3 sequence: CASSPDRPPNGYTF. Here the CDR3 DNA reads TGCGCCAGCAGCCCAGACAGGCCCCCTAATGGCTACACCTTC.

This chain links TRBV28 with TRBJ2-2; 7 bases map to TRBD2. Per germline, CDR1 MDHEN and CDR2 SYDVKM. This CDR3 comprises 16 residues. The trim removed 1 base at V and 3 bases at J, leaving 5 bases unmatched. CDR3 in DNA: TGTGCCAGCAGTTTATCCCCGGGAGGTCACACCGGGGAGCTGTTTTTT. Amino acid sequence: CASSLSPGGHTGELFF. Filled out from reference TRBV28 and TRBJ2-2, the complete variable domain reads DVKVTQSSRYLVKRTGEKVFLECVQDMDHENMFWYRQDPGLGLRLIYFSYDVKMKEKGDIPEGYSVSREKKERFSLILESASTNQTSMYLCASSLSPGGHTGELFFGEGSRLTVL.

The chain has TRBV14 and TRBJ1-6; D might be TRBD1 (5 bases). The CDR3 has 15 residues. The germline V gene encodes CDR1 SGHDN and CDR2 FVKESK. The V end was cut by 0 bases, the J end by 8 bases, with 11 bases between. For the CDR3, the DNA is TGTGCCAGCAGCCAAGATCCCGCAGGGCATTCACCCCTCCACTTT. This gives the protein CASSQDPAGHSPLHF.

V and J are TRBV9 and TRBJ2-3; maybe TRBD1 (5 bases). The CDR3 contains 18 residues. CDR1 SGDLS and CDR2 YYNGEE come from the germline V gene. V was pared by 2 bases and J by 0 bases, with 19 bases between. The CDR3 sequence is CASSVGRAGISSTDTQYF. The CDR3 DNA reads TGTGCCAGCAGCGTCGGCCGGGCAGGGATATCTAGCACAGATACGCAGTATTTT.

The chain has TRBV5-1 and TRBJ2-7; D is unresolved. V was clipped by 0 bases and J by 2 bases, with 9 bases between them. This CDR3 has 14 amino acids. Looked up from germline, CDR1 is SGHRS and CDR2 is YFSETQ. CDR3 nucleotides: TGCGCCAGCAGCTTGGATGCCACCGCCTACGAGCAGTACTTC. Amino acid sequence: CASSLDATAYEQYF.

This clone was detected only once. J is TRBJ2-2 and V is TRBV7-8; 8 nucleotides match TRBD1. Trimming took 4 bases from V and 4 from J; bases not matched to a gene: 8. This CDR3 is 16 amino acids long. Germline CDR1 SGHVS, CDR2 FQNEAQ. CDR3 region: CASSSRTGSSTGELFF. CDR3 in DNA: TGTGCCAGCAGCTCCCGGACAGGGAGTAGCACCGGGGAGCTGTTTTTT.

This clone turned up a few times. CDR3 nucleotide sequence: TGTGCCAGCAGCTTGAGGGGGCTAGACTATGGCTACACCTTC. Translation: CASSLRGLDYGYTF. The chain recombines TRBV7-2 with TRBJ1-2; 7 nucleotides agree with TRBD1. This CDR3 is built from 14 residues. CDR1 SGHTA and CDR2 FQGNSA come from the germline V gene. V gave up 3 bases and J gave up 3 bases; unmatched junction bases: 4.

Of note for this clone: Its ends do not fully match the called genes, so a read error is possible. This chain links TRBV27 with TRBJ1-6, with TRBD1 identical over 8 bases. CDR3 size: 13 residues. From germline, CDR1 is MNHEY and CDR2 SMNVEV (reference sequence). CDR3 coding DNA: TGTGTCAGCAGGCCGACAGGGGTATCACCCCTCCACTTT. Translating it yields CVSRPTGVSPLHF.